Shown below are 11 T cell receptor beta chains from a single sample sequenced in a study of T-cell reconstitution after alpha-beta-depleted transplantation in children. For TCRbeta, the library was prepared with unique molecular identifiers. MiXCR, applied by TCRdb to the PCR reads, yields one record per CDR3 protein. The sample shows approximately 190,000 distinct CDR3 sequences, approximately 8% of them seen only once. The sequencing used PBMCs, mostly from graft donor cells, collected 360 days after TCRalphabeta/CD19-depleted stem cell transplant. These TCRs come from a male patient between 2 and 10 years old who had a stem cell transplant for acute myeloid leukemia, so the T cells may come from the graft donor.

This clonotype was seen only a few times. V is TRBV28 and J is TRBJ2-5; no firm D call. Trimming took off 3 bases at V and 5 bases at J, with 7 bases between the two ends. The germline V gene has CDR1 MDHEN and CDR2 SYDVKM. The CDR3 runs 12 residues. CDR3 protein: CASSFQVETQYF. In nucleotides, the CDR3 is TGTGCCAGCAGTTTTCAGGTGGAGACCCAGTACTTC.

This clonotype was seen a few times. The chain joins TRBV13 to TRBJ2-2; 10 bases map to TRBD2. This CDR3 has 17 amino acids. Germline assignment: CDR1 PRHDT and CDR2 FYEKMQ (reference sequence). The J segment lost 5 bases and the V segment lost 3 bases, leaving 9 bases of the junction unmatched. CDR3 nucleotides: TGTGCCAGCAGCTTCGAGGGTAGCGGGGGGAGGACCGGGGAGCTGTTTTTT. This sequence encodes CASSFEGSGGRTGELFF.

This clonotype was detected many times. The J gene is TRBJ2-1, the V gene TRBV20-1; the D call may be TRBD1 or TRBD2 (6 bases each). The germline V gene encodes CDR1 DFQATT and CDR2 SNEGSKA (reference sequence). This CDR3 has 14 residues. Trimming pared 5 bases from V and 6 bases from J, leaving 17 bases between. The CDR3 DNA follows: TGCAGTGCTGGCGGGACAAGGGGAGGCAATGAGCAGTTCTTC. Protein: CSAGGTRGGNEQFF.

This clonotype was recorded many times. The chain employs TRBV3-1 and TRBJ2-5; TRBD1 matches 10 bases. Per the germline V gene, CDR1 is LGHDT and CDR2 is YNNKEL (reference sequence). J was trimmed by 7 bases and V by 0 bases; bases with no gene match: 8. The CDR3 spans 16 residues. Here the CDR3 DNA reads TGTGCCAGCAGCCAAGAGAGGACAGGGGGAGGTTGGACCCAGTACTTC. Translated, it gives CASSQERTGGGWTQYF.

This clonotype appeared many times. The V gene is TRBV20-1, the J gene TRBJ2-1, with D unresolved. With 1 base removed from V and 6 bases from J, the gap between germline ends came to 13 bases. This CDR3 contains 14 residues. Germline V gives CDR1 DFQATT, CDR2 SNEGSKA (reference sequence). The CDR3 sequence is CSARVFRIGNEQFF. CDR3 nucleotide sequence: TGCAGTGCTAGAGTGTTTCGTATCGGCAATGAGCAGTTCTTC.

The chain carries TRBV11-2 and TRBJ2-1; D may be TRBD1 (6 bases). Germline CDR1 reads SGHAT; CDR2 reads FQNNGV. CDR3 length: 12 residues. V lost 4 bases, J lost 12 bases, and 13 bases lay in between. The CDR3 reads CASSSGAVWQFF. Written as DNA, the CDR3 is TGTGCCAGCAGCTCAGGGGCGGTTTGGCAGTTCTTC.

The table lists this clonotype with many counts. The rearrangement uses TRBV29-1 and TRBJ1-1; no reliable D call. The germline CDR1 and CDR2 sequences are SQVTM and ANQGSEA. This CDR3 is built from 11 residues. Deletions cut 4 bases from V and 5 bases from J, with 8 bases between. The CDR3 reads CSVARMTEAFF. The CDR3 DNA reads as TGCAGCGTTGCCAGGATGACTGAAGCTTTCTTT.

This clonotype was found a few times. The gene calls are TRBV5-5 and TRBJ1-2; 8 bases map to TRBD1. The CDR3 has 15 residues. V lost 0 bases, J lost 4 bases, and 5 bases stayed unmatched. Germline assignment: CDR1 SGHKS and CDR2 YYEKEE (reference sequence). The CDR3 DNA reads TGTGCCAGCAGCTTGGGCCAGGGGGCTTTCTATGGCTACACCTTC. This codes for CASSLGQGAFYGYTF.

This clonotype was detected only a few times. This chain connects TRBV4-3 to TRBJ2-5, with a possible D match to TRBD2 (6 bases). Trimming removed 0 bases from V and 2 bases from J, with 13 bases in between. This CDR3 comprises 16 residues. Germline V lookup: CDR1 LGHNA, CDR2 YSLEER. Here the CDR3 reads CASSQDMPSVQETQYF. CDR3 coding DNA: TGCGCCAGCAGCCAAGATATGCCTAGCGTACAAGAGACCCAGTACTTC.

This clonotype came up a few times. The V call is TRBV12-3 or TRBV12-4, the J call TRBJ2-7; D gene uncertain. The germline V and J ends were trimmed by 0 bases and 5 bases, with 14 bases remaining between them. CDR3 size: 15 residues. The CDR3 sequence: CASSLADGRRHEQYF. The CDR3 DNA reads TGTGCCAGCAGTTTAGCCGACGGACGGCGGCACGAGCAGTACTTC.

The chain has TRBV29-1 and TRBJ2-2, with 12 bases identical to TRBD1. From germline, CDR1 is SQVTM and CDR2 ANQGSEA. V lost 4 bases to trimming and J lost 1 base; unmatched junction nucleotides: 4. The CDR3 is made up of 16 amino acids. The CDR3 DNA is TGCAGCGTTGCCGGGACAGGGGGCAGGAACACCGGGGAGCTGTTTTTT. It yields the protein CSVAGTGGRNTGELFF.